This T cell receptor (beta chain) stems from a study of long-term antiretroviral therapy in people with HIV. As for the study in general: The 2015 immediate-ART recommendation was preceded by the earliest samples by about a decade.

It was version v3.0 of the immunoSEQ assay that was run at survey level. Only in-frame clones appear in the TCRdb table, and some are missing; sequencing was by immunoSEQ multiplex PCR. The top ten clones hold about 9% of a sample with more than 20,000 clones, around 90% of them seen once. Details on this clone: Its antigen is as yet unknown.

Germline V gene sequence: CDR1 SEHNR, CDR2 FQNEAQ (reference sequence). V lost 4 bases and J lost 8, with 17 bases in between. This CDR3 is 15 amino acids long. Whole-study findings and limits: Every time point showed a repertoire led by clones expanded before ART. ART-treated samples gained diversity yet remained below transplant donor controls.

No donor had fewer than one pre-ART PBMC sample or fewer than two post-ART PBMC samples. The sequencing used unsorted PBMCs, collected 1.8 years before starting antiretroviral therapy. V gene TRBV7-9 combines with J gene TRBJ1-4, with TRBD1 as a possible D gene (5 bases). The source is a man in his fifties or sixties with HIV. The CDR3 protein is CASSYVGDGGEKLFF. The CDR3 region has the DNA TGTGCCAGCAGCTACGTTGGGGACGGGGGGGAAAAACTGTTTTTT. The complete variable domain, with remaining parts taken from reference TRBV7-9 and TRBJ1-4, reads DTGVSQNPRHKITKRGQNVTFRCDPISEHNRLYWYRQTLGQGPEFLTYFQNEAQLEKSRLLSDRFSAERPKGSFSTLEIQRTEQGDSAMYLCASSYVGDGGEKLFFGSGTQLSVL.